The TCR beta chain described here comes from a study of T-cell memory formation after mild COVID-19. Looked up from germline, CDR1 is MRHNA and CDR2 is SNTAGT. The CDR3 has 15 residues. The V gene lost 6 bases and the J gene lost 6 bases, with 18 bases spanning the gap. This clonotype was seen more than once but under ten times. TCR alpha and TCR beta cDNA libraries with sample barcodes and UMIs came from 5'RACE using constant-segment primers. TCRdb re-called the 5' RACE reads through MiXCR, storing one row per CDR3 protein. This sample has about 440,000 distinct CDR3 sequences, with 15% to 25% found just once.

This TCR was sampled from an adult woman who had mild COVID-19 (a few samples of this study predate the infection). Cell type and time point are not known. V gene TRBV6-4 combines with J gene TRBJ1-5; possibly TRBD1 for D (5 bases). The sample taken for sequencing was PBMCs or a T cell subset sorted from them (not recorded which). The CDR3, as DNA: TGTGCCAGCAGCGTGTGGGGGGATTTATGTCAGCCCCAGCATTTT. Its translation is CASSVWGDLCQPQHF.